These T cell receptor beta chains were read from a single sample in a study of T-cell reconstitution after alpha-beta-depleted transplantation in children. A single record per CDR3 protein comes from TCRdb applying MiXCR to the PCR reads. Among hundreds of thousands of distinct CDR3 sequences listed, about an eighth were seen once. The sample was PBMCs, taken before TCRalphabeta/CD19-depleted stem cell transplant. The receptor set was obtained from a girl aged 2-10 years with congenital amegakaryocytic thrombocytopenia, due to receive a stem cell transplant. The CDR3 runs from the conserved cysteine through the conserved F or W. D genes are given only for firm matches. Clone size is stated in some rows and not others, as once, few, many or a class when expanded.

cdr3_length | j_call | d_call | v_call | clone_size | cdr3_aa | cdr3_nt
15 | TRBJ2-3 | . | TRBV7-2 | many | CASSDQRASTDTQYF | TGTGCCAGCAGCGATCAGCGGGCTTCCACAGATACGCAGTATTTT
15 | TRBJ2-1 | . | TRBV7-2 | few | CASSSRLGSYNEQFF | TGTGCCAGCAGCTCCAGGTTAGGCTCCTACAATGAGCAGTTCTTC
13 | TRBJ2-7 | TRBD1 | TRBV29-1 | few | CSVLDRAMYEQYF | TGCAGCGTCCTGGACAGGGCAATGTACGAGCAGTACTTC
13 | TRBJ2-7 | TRBD2 | TRBV27 | many | CASRGTSAYEQYF | TGTGCCAGCAGGGGGACTAGCGCTTACGAGCAGTACTTC
15 | TRBJ1-3 | TRBD1 | TRBV12-3/TRBV12-4 | many | CASSREQGAGNTIYF | TGTGCCAGCAGTCGCGAGCAGGGGGCTGGAAACACCATATATTTT
15 | TRBJ1-5 | . | TRBV7-8 | . | CASSSLLYPIPPQHF | TGTGCCAGCAGTTCCCTGCTTTATCCCATACCGCCCCAGCATTTT
16 | TRBJ2-3 | TRBD1 | TRBV5-6 | few | CASSPPILTGRYTQYF | TGTGCCAGCAGCCCGCCTATTCTGACAGGGAGATATACGCAGTATTTT
18 | TRBJ2-2 | . | TRBV28 | few | CASNAPGGAGLKTGELFF | TGTGCCAGCAACGCCCCCGGGGGAGCCGGGCTAAAGACCGGGGAGCTGTTTTTT
16 | TRBJ2-3 | TRBD2 | TRBV2 | . | CASSEGGLAVTDTQYF | TGTGCCAGCAGTGAAGGGGGACTAGCGGTGACAGATACGCAGTATTTT
13 | TRBJ2-7 | TRBD2 | TRBV28 | few | CASSSSGIYEQYF | TGTGCCAGCAGTTCTAGCGGGATCTACGAGCAGTACTTC
13 | TRBJ2-5 | . | TRBV12-3/TRBV12-4 | many | CASTLGTQETQYF | TGTGCCAGCACCCTGGGAACTCAAGAGACCCAGTACTTC
17 | TRBJ2-1 | . | TRBV5-5 | few | CASSLSFRNLAYNEQFF | TGTGCCAGCAGCTTGAGTTTTCGGAACCTAGCGTACAATGAGCAGTTCTTC
14 | TRBJ2-1 | TRBD2 | TRBV20-1 | few | CSAKALAGVNEQFF | TGCAGTGCTAAGGCGTTAGCGGGAGTCAATGAGCAGTTCTTC
11 | TRBJ2-2 | . | TRBV12-3/TRBV12-4 | few | CASSFHRELFF | TGTGCCAGCAGTTTTCACAGGGAGCTGTTTTTT
15 | TRBJ1-1 | TRBD1 | TRBV12-3/TRBV12-4 | . | CASSLNLDRGFEAFF | TGTGCCAGCAGTTTAAACCTAGACAGGGGGTTTGAAGCTTTCTTT
13 | TRBJ1-1 | . | TRBV30 | few | CAWSVGRGTEAFF | TGTGCCTGGAGTGTGGGGAGGGGGACTGAAGCTTTCTTT
13 | TRBJ2-1 | TRBD2 | TRBV7-2 | many | CASSWPSGSEQFF | TGTGCCAGCAGCTGGCCTAGCGGGAGTGAGCAGTTCTTC
15 | TRBJ1-1 | TRBD1 | TRBV5-1 | . | CASSLSGTGLPEAFF | TGCGCCAGCAGCCTATCCGGGACAGGGCTTCCTGAAGCTTTCTTT
17 | TRBJ1-1 | TRBD1 | TRBV5-1 | many | CASSFDRAQGPNTEAFF | TGCGCCAGCAGCTTCGACAGGGCCCAGGGTCCGAACACTGAAGCTTTCTTT
17 | TRBJ2-5 | TRBD2 | TRBV15 | . | CATSRVRGTSGKETQYF | TGTGCCACCAGCAGGGTACGTGGGACTAGCGGAAAAGAGACCCAGTACTTC
15 | TRBJ2-5 | . | TRBV3-1 | few | CASSQVGLWIETQYF | TGTGCCAGCAGCCAAGTTGGACTATGGATTGAGACCCAGTACTTC
16 | TRBJ2-3 | . | TRBV20-1 | . | CSASDRIQTSTDTQYF | TGCAGTGCTTCTGACAGGATACAGACTAGCACAGATACGCAGTATTTT